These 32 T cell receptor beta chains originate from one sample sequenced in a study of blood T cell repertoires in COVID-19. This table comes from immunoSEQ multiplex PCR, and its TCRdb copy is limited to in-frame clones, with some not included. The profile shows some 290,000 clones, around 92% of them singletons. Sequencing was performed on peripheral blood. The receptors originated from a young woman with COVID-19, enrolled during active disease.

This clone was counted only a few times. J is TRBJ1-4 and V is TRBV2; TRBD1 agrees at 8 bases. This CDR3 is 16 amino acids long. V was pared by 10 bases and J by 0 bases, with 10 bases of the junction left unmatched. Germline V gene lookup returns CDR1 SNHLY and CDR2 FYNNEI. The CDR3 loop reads CATHGTGHATNEKLFF. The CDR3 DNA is TGTGCCACCCACGGGACAGGACATGCAACTAATGAAAAACTGTTTTTT.

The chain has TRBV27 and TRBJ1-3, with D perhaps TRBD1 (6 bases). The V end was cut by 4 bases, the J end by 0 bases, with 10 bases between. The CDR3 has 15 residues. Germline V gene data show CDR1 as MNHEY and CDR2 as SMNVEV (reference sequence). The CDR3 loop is CASSSTGISGNTIYF. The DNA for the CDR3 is TGTGCCAGCAGTTCCACAGGGATCTCTGGAAACACCATATATTTT.

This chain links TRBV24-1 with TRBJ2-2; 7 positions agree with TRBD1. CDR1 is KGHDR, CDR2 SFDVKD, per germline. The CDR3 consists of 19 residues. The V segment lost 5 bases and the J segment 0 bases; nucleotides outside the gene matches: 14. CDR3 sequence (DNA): TGTGCCACCAGTGGCCTACCCATCAGGGGGACCTCGAACACCGGGGAGCTGTTTTTT. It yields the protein CATSGLPIRGTSNTGELFF.

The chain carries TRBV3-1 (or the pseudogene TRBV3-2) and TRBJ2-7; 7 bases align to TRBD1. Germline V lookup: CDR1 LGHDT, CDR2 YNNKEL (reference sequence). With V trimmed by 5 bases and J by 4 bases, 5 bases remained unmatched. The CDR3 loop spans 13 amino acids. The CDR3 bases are TGTGCCAGCAGCTCCCGGGACAGTTACGAGCAGTACTTC. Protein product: CASSSRDSYEQYF.

The CDR3 DNA is TGTGCCAGCAGTTATCACGGCGGTGAGCAGTTCTTC. Residues: CASSYHGGEQFF. The chain uses TRBV6-2 or TRBV6-3 and TRBJ2-1; the D is unclear. Trimming stripped 3 bases from V and 9 bases from J, with 9 bases between. The CDR3 is 12 residues long. The germline V gene encodes CDR1 MNHEY and CDR2 SVGEGT.

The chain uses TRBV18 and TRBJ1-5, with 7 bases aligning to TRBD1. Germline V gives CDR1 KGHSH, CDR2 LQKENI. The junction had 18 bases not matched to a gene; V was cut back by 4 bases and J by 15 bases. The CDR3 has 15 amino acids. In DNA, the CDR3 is TGTGCCAGCTCACGCGACCCGGGACAGCTAGAATCAGGGCATTTT. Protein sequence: CASSRDPGQLESGHF.

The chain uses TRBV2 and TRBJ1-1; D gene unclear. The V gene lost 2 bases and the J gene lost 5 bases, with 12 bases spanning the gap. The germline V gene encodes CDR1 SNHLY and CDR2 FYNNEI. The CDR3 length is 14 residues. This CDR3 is CASSELMSETEAFF. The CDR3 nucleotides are TGTGCCAGCAGTGAACTAATGAGCGAGACTGAAGCTTTCTTT.

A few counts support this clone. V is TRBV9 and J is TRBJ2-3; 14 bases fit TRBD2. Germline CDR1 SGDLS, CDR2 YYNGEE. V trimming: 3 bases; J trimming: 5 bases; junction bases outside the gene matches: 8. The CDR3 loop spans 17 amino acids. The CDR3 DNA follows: TGTGCCAGCAGCGCGAGACTAGCGGGGGGGGCCATAGATACGCAGTATTTT. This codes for CASSARLAGGAIDTQYF.

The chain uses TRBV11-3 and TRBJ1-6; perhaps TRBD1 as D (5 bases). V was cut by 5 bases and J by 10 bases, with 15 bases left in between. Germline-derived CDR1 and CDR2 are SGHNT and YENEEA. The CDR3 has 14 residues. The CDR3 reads CASSLDSYRSPLHF. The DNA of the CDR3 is TGTGCCAGCAGCCTCGACAGTTACAGATCACCCCTCCACTTT.

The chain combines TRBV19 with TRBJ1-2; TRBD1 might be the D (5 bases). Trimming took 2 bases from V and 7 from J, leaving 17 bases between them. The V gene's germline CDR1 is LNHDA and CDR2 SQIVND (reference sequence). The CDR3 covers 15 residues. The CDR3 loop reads CASSINSVGAGGYTF. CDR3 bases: TGTGCCAGTAGTATAAATAGTGTTGGGGCAGGTGGCTACACCTTC.

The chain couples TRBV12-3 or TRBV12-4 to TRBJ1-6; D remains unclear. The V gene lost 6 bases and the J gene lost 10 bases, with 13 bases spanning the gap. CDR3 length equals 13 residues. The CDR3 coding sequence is TGTGCCAGCAGCTACCAGCCAGCGTCACCCCTCCACTTT. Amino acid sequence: CASSYQPASPLHF.

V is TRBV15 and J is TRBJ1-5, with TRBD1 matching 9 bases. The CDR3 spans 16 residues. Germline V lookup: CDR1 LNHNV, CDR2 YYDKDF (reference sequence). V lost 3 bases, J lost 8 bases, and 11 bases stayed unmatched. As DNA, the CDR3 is TGTGCCACCAGCAGGACCGGGACAGGGAGAAGCAAGCCCCAGCATTTT. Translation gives CATSRTGTGRSKPQHF.

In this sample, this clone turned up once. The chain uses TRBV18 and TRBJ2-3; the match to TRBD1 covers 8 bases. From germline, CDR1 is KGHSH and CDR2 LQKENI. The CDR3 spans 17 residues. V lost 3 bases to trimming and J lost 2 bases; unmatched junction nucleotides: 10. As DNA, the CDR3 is TGTGCCAGCTCACCCCTTCGGGACAGGACAACCACAGATACGCAGTATTTT. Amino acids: CASSPLRDRTTTDTQYF.

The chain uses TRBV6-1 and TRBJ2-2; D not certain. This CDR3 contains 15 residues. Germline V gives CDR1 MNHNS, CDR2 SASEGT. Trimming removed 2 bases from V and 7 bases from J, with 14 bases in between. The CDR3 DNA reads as TGTGCCAGCAGTGAATACGGCAGGTTGTTCGGGGAGCTGTTTTTT. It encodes CASSEYGRLFGELFF.

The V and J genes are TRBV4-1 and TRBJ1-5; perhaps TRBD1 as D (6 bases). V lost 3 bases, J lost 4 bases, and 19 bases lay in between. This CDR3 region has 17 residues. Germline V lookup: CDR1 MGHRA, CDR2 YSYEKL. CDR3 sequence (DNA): TGCGCCAGCAGCCACCCGACAGGCTCTCGGGAAAATCAGCCCCAGCATTTT. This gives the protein CASSHPTGSRENQPQHF.

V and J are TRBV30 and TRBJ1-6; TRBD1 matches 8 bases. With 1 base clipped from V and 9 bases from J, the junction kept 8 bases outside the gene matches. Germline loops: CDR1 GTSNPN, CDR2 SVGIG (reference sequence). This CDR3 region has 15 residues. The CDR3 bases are TGTGCCTGGAGTGGGGCGTTACAGGGGGGTTCACCCCTCCACTTT. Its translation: CAWSGALQGGSPLHF.

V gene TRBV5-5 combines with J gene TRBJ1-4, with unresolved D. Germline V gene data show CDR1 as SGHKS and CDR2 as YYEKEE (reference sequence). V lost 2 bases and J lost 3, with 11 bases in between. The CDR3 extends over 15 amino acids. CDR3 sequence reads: CASSFLAGPNEKLFF. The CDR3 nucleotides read TGTGCCAGCAGCTTTCTAGCGGGCCCTAATGAAAAACTGTTTTTT.

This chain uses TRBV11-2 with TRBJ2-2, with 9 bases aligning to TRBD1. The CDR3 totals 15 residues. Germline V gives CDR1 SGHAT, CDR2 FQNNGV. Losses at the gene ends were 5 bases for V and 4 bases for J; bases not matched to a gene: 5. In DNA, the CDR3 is TGTGCCAGCAGCCGGGACAGGGCGAGCACCGGGGAGCTGTTTTTT. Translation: CASSRDRASTGELFF.

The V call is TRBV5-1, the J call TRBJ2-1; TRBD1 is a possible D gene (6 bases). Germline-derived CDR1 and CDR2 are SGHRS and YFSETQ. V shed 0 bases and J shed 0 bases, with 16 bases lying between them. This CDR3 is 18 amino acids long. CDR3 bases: TGCGCCAGCAGCTTGGGGGCTGTGACAGGTCGCTCCTACAATGAGCAGTTCTTC. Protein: CASSLGAVTGRSYNEQFF.

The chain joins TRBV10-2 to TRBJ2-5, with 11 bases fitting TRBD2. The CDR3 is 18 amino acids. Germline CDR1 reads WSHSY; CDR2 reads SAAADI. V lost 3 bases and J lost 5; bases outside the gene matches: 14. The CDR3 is CASSDGLGSGGARETQYF. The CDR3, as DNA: TGCGCCAGCAGTGATGGCCTGGGTAGCGGGGGGGCGAGGGAGACCCAGTACTTC.

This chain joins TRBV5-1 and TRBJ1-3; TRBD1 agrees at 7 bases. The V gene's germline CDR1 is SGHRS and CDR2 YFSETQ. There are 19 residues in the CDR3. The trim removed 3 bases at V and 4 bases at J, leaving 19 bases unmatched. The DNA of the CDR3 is TGCGCCAGCAGCTGGGGCGACAGGGCATACATCCCGCTGGGAAACACCATATATTTT. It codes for CASSWGDRAYIPLGNTIYF.

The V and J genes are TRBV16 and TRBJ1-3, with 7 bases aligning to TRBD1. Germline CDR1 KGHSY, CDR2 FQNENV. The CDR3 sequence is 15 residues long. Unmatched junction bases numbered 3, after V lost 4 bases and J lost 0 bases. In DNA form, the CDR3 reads TGTGCCAGCAGCCTGGGGACAGTCTCTGGAAACACCATATATTTT. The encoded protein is CASSLGTVSGNTIYF.

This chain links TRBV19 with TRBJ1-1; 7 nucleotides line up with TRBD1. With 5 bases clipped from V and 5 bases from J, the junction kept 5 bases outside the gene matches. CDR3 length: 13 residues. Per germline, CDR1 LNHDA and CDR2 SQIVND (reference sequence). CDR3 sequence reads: CASSYRGETEAFF. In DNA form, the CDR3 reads TGTGCCAGTAGTTACAGGGGCGAGACTGAAGCTTTCTTT.

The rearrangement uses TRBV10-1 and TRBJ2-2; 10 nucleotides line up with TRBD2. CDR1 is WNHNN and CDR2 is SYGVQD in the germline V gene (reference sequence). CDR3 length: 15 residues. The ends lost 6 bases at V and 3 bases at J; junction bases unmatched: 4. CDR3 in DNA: TGCGCCAGCAGCCGACTAGCGGGTTACACCGGGGAGCTGTTTTTT. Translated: CASSRLAGYTGELFF.

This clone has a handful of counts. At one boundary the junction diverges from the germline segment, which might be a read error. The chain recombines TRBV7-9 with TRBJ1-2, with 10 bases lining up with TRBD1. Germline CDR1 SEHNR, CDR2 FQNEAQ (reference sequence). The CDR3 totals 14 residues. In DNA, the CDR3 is TGTGCCAGCAGTTTAGACAGGGGGCGCGATGGCTACACCTTC. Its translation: CASSLDRGRDGYTF.

The CDR3 DNA sequence: TGCGCCAGCAGTCACTGCAAGGGACAGGGGCGAGGGGATACGCAGTATTTT. It codes for CASSHCKGQGRGDTQYF. The chain combines TRBV23-1 with TRBJ2-3; 10 bases are shared with TRBD1. TRBV23-1 is an open reading frame whose function is uncertain. Unmatched junction bases numbered 12, after V lost 3 bases and J lost 6 bases. The CDR3 consists of 17 residues.

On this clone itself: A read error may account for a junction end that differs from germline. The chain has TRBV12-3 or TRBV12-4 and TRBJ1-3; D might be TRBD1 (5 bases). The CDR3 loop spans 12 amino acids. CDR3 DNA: TGTGCCACGACCCCGGGGGGAAAAGATTCGATATTT. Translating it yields CATTPGGKDSIF.

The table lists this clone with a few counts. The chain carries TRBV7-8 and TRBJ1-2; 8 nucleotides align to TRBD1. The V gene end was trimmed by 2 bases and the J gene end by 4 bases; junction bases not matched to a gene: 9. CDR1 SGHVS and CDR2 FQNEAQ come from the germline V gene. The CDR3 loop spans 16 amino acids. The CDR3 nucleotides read TGTGCCAGCAGCTTACGGACAGGGAGGGACCTCTATGGCTACACCTTC. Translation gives CASSLRTGRDLYGYTF.

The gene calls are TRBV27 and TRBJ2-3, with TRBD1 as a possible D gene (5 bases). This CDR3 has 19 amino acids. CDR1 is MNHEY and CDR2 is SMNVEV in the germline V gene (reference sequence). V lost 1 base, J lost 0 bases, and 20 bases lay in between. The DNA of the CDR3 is TGTGCCAGCAGTTTATTGATTCGGCAGGGCACTTCTAGCACAGATACGCAGTATTTT. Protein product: CASSLLIRQGTSSTDTQYF.

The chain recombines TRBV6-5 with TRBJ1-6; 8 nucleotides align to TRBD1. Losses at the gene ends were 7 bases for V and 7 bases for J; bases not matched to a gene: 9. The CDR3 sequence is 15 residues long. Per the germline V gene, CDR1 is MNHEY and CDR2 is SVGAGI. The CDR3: CASTTGQGLNSPLHF. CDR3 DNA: TGTGCCAGCACCACCGGACAGGGTTTAAATTCACCCCTCCACTTT.

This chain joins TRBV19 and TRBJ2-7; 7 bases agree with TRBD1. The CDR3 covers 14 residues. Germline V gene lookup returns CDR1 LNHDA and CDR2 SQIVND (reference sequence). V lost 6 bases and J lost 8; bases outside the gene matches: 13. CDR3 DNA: TGTGCCAGTAGCACTGGACAGGAACTACGAAAGCAGTACTTC. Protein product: CASSTGQELRKQYF.

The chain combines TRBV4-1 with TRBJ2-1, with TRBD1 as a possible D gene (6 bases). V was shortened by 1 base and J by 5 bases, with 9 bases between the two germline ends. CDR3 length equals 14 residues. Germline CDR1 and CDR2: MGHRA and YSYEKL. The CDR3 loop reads CASSQGDINNEQFF. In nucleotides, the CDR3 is TGCGCCAGCAGCCAAGGGGACATTAACAATGAGCAGTTCTTC.